The 14 T cell receptor beta chains reported below all come from one sample, sequenced in a study of T cells in Graves' hyperthyroidism and ophthalmopathy. Amplified TCR beta CDR3 regions came from RNA transcripts. First-round RT-PCR of the TCR CDR3 relied on the HTBI primer set. In TCRdb, the multiplex PCR reads were re-called with MiXCR into one record per CDR3 protein. This table has about half a million distinct CDR3 sequences, about 24% appearing once. The sequenced sample consisted of blood. The receptors were sampled from a woman under 40 with Graves' ophthalmopathy.

This sequence joins TRBV2 and TRBJ2-7; D is perhaps TRBD2 (6 bases). CDR1 and CDR2 (germline): SNHLY, FYNNEI. V lost 7 bases and J 0 bases, leaving 16 bases between the germline ends. The CDR3 length is 15 residues. The CDR3 is CASTGTPMSSYEQYF. The CDR3 coding sequence is TGTGCCAGCACGGGGACTCCCATGAGCTCCTACGAGCAGTACTTC.

Many counts were recorded for this clonotype. J is TRBJ1-2 and V is TRBV5-1; 8 bases agree with TRBD1. Trimming took 2 bases from V and 4 from J; bases not matched to a gene: 4. This CDR3 contains 14 residues. Germline V lookup: CDR1 SGHRS, CDR2 YFSETQ. CDR3 sequence (DNA): TGCGCCAGCAGCTTAACAGGGGGAGGCTATGGCTACACCTTC. The encoded protein is CASSLTGGGYGYTF.

As regards this clonotype: The junction departs from germline at one end; a sequencing error may be responsible. The rearrangement uses TRBV6-1 and TRBJ1-2; tentative D call: TRBD1 (6 bases). The length of the CDR3 is 15 residues. Germline CDR1 MNHNS, CDR2 SASEGT. This CDR3 reads CASRTPPGDPYGHTF. CDR3 nucleotides: TGTGCCAGCCGTACCCCCCCAGGGGATCCCTATGGCCACACCTTC.

This clonotype was recorded at least ten times. The V gene is TRBV9, the J gene TRBJ1-3; the D is unclear. With 0 bases removed from V and 0 bases from J, the gap between germline ends came to 7 bases. The CDR3 spans 15 residues. Per the germline V gene, CDR1 is SGDLS and CDR2 is YYNGEE. The DNA of the CDR3 is TGTGCCAGCAGCGTAGGTAACCCCTCTGGAAACACCATATATTTT. It specifies CASSVGNPSGNTIYF.

This clonotype was found many times. The rearrangement joins TRBV6-1 to TRBJ1-1, with unresolved D. This CDR3 region has 13 residues. Germline CDR1 reads MNHNS; CDR2 reads SASEGT. V lost 6 bases to trimming and J lost 3 bases, with 11 bases between them. The CDR3 loop reads CASRDSGDTEAFF. CDR3 nucleotides: TGTGCCAGCAGGGATTCGGGTGACACTGAAGCTTTCTTT.

There are many counts of this clonotype. The V and J genes are TRBV12-3 or TRBV12-4 and TRBJ2-5; a weak D match, TRBD2 (5 bases). V was trimmed by 3 bases and J by 1 base, leaving 24 bases between them. The CDR3 loop spans 19 amino acids. The CDR3 nucleotides read TGTGCCAGCAGTTTGTCCCCCCGCGGGTCTCGAACAACCCAAGAGACCCAGTACTTC. This sequence encodes CASSLSPRGSRTTQETQYF.

At least ten counts were recorded for this clonotype. The rearrangement links TRBV20-1 to TRBJ2-5; D is undetermined. Trimming shortened V by 0 bases and J by 4 bases, and 12 bases separated the two germline ends. CDR3 size: 14 residues. The germline gives CDR1 DFQATT, CDR2 SNEGSKA (reference sequence). CDR3 region: CSARDTRFGETQYF. The CDR3 nucleotides read TGCAGTGCTAGAGATACCCGGTTTGGAGAGACCCAGTACTTC.

The chain combines TRBV7-9 with TRBJ2-7; 11 nucleotides line up with TRBD1. The junction had 6 bases not matched to a gene; V was cut back by 5 bases and J by 3 bases. This CDR3 region has 15 residues. The germline V gene encodes CDR1 SEHNR and CDR2 FQNEAQ (reference sequence). As DNA, the CDR3 is TGTGCCAGCAGCGTACAGGGACAGGGGGACTACGAGCAGTACGTC. Its translation: CASSVQGQGDYEQYV.

This clonotype occurred many times. The chain is built from TRBV6-5 and TRBJ1-5; D may be TRBD1 (5 bases). Germline V gives CDR1 MNHEY, CDR2 SVGAGI. The ends were cut back, 7 bases at V and 5 bases at J, with 9 bases in the middle. There are 12 residues in the CDR3. The CDR3 bases are TGTGCCAGCACGGCAGGGTATCAGCCCCAGCATTTT. Protein product: CASTAGYQPQHF.

V gene TRBV30 combines with J gene TRBJ2-7; D is unresolved. The CDR3 spans 11 residues. Germline assignment: CDR1 GTSNPN and CDR2 SVGIG (reference sequence). V was pared by 4 bases and J by 2 bases, with 6 bases between. The CDR3 nucleotides are TGTGCCTGGACTGGACCCTACGAGCAGTACTTC. Protein product: CAWTGPYEQYF.

V and J are TRBV4-1 and TRBJ1-5; 8 bases map to TRBD1. J was trimmed by 4 bases and V by 3 bases; bases with no gene match: 5. Germline V gene sequence: CDR1 MGHRA, CDR2 YSYEKL. The CDR3 is 15 amino acids. The CDR3 coding sequence is TGCGCCAGCAGCCACCTCGGACAGGGAAATCAGCCCCAGCATTTT. It codes for CASSHLGQGNQPQHF.

This clonotype was recorded many times. This sequence joins TRBV11-2 and TRBJ2-5, with D perhaps matching TRBD2 (6 bases). This CDR3 region has 14 residues. Trimming shortened V by 4 bases and J by 6 bases, and 15 bases separated the two germline ends. Looked up from germline, CDR1 is SGHAT and CDR2 is FQNNGV. CDR3 coding DNA: TGTGCCAGCAGCTCATCGGGGGTACCGCAGACCCAGTACTTC. Its translation: CASSSSGVPQTQYF.

This clonotype has only a few counts. J is TRBJ2-7 and V is TRBV6-5; D is possibly TRBD1 or TRBD2 (6 bases each). V lost 0 bases and J lost 3, with 12 bases in between. This CDR3 comprises 15 residues. Per the germline V gene, CDR1 is MNHEY and CDR2 is SVGAGI. The chain's CDR3 is CASSYSAGHGYEQYF. The CDR3 DNA reads as TGTGCCAGCAGTTACTCCGCGGGACATGGCTACGAGCAGTACTTC.

There are a few counts of this clonotype. The rearrangement uses TRBV28 and TRBJ2-7, with D hard to call. The CDR3 totals 11 residues. The V and J ends lost 8 bases and 6 bases respectively, with 11 bases between them. Looked up from germline, CDR1 is MDHEN and CDR2 is SYDVKM. The CDR3 DNA sequence: TGTGCCAGCTCAGAGAGGAGCGAGCAGTACTTC. Protein sequence: CASSERSEQYF.